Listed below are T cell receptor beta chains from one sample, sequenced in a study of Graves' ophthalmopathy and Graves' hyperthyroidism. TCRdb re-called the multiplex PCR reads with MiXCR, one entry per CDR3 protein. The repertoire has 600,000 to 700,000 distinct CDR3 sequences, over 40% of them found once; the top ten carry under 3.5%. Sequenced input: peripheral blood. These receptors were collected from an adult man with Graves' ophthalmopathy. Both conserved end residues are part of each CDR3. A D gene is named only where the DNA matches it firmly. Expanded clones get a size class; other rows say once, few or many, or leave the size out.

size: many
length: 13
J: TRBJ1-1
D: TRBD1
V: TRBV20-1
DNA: TGCAGTACGGGACAGACCACGAACACTGAAGCTTTCTTT
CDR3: CSTGQTTNTEAFF

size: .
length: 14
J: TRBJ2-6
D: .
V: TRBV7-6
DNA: TGTGCCAGCAGCTTAGGCGACAAGGCCTACGTCCTGGCTTTC
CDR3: CASSLGDKAYVLAF

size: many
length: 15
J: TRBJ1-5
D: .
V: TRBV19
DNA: TGTGCCAGTAGTACGGACGGCGGCAACAATCAGCCCCAGCATTTT
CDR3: CASSTDGGNNQPQHF

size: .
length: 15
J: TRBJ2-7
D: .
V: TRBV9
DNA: TGTGCCAGCAGCGGCCGGAGGGGGGCCCATTACGAGCAGTACTTC
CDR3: CASSGRRGAHYEQYF

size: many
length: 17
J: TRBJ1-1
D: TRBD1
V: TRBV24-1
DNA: TGTGCCACCAGTGACCCCGGACAGGGGAGGGTGGACACTGAAGCTTTCTTT
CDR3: CATSDPGQGRVDTEAFF

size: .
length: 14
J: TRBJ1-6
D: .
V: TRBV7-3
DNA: TGTGCCAGCAGCCGATCCAGGGGAGCTTCACCCCTCCACTTT
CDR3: CASSRSRGASPLHF

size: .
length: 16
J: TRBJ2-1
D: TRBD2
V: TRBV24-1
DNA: TGTGCCACCAGTGATTTGTCAGCGGGAGTGCCCGATGAGCAGTTCTTC
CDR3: CATSDLSAGVPDEQFF

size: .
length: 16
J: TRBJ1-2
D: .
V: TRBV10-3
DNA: TGTGCCAGCAGTTACTCTACCAGGCAAGCTAACTATGGCTACACCTTC
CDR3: CASSYSTRQANYGYTF

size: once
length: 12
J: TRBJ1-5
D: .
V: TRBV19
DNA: TGTGCGATCGACACCCGCAATCAGCCCCAGCATTTT
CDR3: CAIDTRNQPQHF

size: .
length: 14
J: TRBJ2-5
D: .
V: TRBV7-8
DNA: TGTGCCAGCTTGGTCCCAGGAGGTCGGGAGACCCAGTACTTC
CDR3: CASLVPGGRETQYF

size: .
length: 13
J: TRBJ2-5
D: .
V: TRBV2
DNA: TGTGCCAGCCCCGGGGTAGGGGAAGAGACCCAGTACTTC
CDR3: CASPGVGEETQYF

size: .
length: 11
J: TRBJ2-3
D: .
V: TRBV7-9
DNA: TGTGCCAGCAGCGATAAGAATACGCAGTATTTT
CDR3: CASSDKNTQYF

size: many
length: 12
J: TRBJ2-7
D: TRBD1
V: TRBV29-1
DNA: TGCAGCGTTCCAGGGGGTCCCTACGAGCAGTACTTC
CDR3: CSVPGGPYEQYF

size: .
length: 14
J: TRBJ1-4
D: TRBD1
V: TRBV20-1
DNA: TGCAGTGCTAGATCGGGACAGGGGGATGAAAAACTGTTTTTT
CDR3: CSARSGQGDEKLFF

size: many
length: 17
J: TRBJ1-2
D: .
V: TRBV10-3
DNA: TGTGCCATCAGCCAGACTTCCGGACTGGGAGCCAACTATGGCTACACCTTC
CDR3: CAISQTSGLGANYGYTF

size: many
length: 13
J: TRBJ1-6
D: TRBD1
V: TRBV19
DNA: TGTGCCAGTTCTCGACAGGGAAGCTCACCCCTCCACTTT
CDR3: CASSRQGSSPLHF

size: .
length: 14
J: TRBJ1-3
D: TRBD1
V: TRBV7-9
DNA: TGTGCCAGCAGCCGGCCGACAGGGGGGAACACCATATATTTT
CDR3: CASSRPTGGNTIYF

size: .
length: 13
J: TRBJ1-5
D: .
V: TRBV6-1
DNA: TGTGCCAGCAGTGGGACACCAAATCAGCCCCAGCATTTT
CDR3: CASSGTPNQPQHF

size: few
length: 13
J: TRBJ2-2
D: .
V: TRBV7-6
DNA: TGTGCCAGCAGCTTAGATTCCCCCGGGGAGCTGTTTTTT
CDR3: CASSLDSPGELFF

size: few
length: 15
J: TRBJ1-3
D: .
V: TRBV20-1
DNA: TGCAGTGCTAGGGGTTGGGCTTACTCTGGAAACACCATATATTTT
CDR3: CSARGWAYSGNTIYF

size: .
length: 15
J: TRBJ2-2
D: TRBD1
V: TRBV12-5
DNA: TGTGCTAGTGGGGCCGGGACAGCTAACACCGGGGAGCTGTTTTTT
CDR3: CASGAGTANTGELFF

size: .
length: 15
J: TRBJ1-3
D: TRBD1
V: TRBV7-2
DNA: TGTGCCAGCAGCTCGGACAGGGGATATGGAAACACCATATATTTT
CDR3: CASSSDRGYGNTIYF

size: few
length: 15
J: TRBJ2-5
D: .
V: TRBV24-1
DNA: TGTGCCAGCAGGCGCCTCGGGACACAACAAGAGACCCAGTACTTC
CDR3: CASRRLGTQQETQYF

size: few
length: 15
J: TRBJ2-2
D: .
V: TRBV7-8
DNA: TGTGCCAGCAGCTTAGCCGGGACTCTAACCGGGGAGCTGTTTTTT
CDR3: CASSLAGTLTGELFF

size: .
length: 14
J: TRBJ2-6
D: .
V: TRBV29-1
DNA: TGCAGCGCCGACGGTATCCCTGGGGCCGACGTCCTGACTTTC
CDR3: CSADGIPGADVLTF

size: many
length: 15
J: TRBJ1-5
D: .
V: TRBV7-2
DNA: TGTGCCAGCAGCTTAGATTGGGGATCCAATCAGCCCCAGCATTTT
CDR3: CASSLDWGSNQPQHF

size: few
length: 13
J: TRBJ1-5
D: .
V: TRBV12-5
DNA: TGTGCTAGTGGACAGGGTAGGGTTCAGCCCCAGCATTTT
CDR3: CASGQGRVQPQHF

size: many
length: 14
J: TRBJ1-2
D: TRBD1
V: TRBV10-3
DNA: TGTGCCATCAGTCTTGGACAGGGGGCGTCGAGCTACACCTTC
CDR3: CAISLGQGASSYTF

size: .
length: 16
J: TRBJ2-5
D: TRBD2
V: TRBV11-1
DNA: TGTGCCAGCAGCTTAAGACTAGCGGGGACTCAAGAGACCCAGTACTTC
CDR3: CASSLRLAGTQETQYF

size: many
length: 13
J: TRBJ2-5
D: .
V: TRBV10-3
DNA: TGTGCCATCAGTGAGCAGTTCAGGGAGACCCAGTACTTC
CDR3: CAISEQFRETQYF

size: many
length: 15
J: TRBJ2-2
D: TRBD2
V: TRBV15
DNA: TGTGCCACCAGACCAAGCGGGATTAGGGGCGGGGAGCTGTTTTTT
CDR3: CATRPSGIRGGELFF

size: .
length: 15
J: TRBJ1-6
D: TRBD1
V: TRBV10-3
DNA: TGTGCCATCAGTGAGGGGACAGGGGTTGGTTCACCCCTCCACTTT
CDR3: CAISEGTGVGSPLHF

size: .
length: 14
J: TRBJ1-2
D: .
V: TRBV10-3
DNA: TGTGCCATCAATATAGACAGGACCAACTCTGGAAACACCTTC
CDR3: CAINIDRTNSGNTF

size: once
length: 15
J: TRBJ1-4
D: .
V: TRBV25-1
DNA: TGTGCCAGCAGTTCACACAGAGCAACTAATGAAAAACTGTTTTTT
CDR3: CASSSHRATNEKLFF

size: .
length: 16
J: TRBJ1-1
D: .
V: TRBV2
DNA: TGTGCCAGCAGTAAAGCGCGCGAGGGGGGGAACACTGAAGCTTTCTTT
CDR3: CASSKAREGGNTEAFF

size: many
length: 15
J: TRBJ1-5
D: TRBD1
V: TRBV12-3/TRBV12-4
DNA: TGTGCCAGCAGTCATACAGGGGGGAGCAATCAGCCCCAGCATTTT
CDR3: CASSHTGGSNQPQHF

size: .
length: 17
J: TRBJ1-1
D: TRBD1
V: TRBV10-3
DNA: TGTGCCATCAGCGCGGACAGGGGGAGAGCATGGAGCACTGAAGCTTTCTTT
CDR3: CAISADRGRAWSTEAFF

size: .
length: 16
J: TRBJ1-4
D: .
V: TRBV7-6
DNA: TGTGCCAGCAGCAAAACCAGGTTTGGGGGGACTGAAAAACTGTTTTTT
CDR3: CASSKTRFGGTEKLFF

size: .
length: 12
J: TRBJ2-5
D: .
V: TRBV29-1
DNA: TGCAGCGTTGGCGGGGCTTCCGAGACCCAGTACTTC
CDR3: CSVGGASETQYF

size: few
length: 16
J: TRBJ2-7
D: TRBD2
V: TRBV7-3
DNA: TGTGCCAGCAGCTTAATTAGAGCGGGAGGAGTCTACGAGCAGTACTTC
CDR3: CASSLIRAGGVYEQYF

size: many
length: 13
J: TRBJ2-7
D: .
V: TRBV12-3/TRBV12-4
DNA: TGTGCCAGCAGTGGGGACCGGGGGCACGAGCAGTACTTC
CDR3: CASSGDRGHEQYF

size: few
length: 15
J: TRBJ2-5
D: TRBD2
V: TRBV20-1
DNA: TGCAGTGCTCGGGGTCGGCGGGGGGGGGAAGAGACCCAGTACTTC
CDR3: CSARGRRGGEETQYF

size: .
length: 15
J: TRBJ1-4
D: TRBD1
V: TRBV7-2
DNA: TGTGCCAGCAGCTTAGGGTCCGACAGGGGTGAAAAACTGTTTTTT
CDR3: CASSLGSDRGEKLFF

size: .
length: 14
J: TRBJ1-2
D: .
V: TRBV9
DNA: TGTGCCAGCAGCCAAGATCGCCAGTTCTATGGCTACACCTTC
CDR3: CASSQDRQFYGYTF

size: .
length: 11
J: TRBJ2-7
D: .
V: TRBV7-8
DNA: TGTGCCGGCGGGGACCACAATGAGCAGTACTTC
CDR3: CAGGDHNEQYF

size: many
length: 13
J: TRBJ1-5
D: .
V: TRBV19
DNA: TGTGCCAGTAGTACAGGGGTTGGCCAGCCCCAGCATTTT
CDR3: CASSTGVGQPQHF

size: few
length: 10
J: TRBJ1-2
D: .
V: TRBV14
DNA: TGTGCCATAACAAGTTACGGCTACACCTTC
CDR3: CAITSYGYTF

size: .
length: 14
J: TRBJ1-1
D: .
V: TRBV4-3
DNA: TGCGCCAGCAGCCAAGACAGGAAGGTTACTGAAGCTTTCTTT
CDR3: CASSQDRKVTEAFF

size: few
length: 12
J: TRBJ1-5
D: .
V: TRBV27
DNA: TGTGCCAGCAGTTTTAGGGATCAGCCCCAGCATTTT
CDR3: CASSFRDQPQHF

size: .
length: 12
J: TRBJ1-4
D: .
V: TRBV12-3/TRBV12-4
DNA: TGTGCCAGTAGCGGCAACAATGAAAAACAGTTTTTT
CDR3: CASSGNNEKQFF

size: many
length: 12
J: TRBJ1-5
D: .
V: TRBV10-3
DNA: TGTGCCATCAGTGGCAACAATCAGCCCCAGCATTTT
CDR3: CAISGNNQPQHF

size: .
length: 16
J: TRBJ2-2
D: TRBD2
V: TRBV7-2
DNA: TGTGCCAGCAGCCAAGAGAGCGGGGGGGTCACCGGGGAGCTGTTTTTT
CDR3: CASSQESGGVTGELFF

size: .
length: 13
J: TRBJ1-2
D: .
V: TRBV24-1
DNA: TGTGCCAGCAGCCATGACGGAGTCTATGGCTACACCTTC
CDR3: CASSHDGVYGYTF

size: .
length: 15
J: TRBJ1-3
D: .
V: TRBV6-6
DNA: TGTGCCAGCCGCGCCGAAGGGACGTCTGGAAACACCATATATTTT
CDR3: CASRAEGTSGNTIYF

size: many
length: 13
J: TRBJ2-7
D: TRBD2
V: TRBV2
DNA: TGTGCCAGCAGAGAGCGGGGTACCTACGAGCAGTACTTC
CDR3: CASRERGTYEQYF

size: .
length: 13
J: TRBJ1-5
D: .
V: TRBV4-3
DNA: TGCGCCAGCAGCCAAGATATCCGATGGCCCCAGCATTTT
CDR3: CASSQDIRWPQHF

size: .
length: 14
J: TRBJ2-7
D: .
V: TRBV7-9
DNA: TGTGCCAGCAGCTTGGGAGGGGGCGTTTACGGGCAGTACTTC
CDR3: CASSLGGGVYGQYF